This TCR beta chain was observed in a study of shared clonotypes between healthy human individuals. Points from the study as a whole: As a rule, naive subsets had a larger estimated richness than memory subsets.

Profiled with immunoSEQ multiplex PCR; TCRdb holds only in-frame clones, not every one. The repertoire holds a few million clones, with over 90% as singletons. As concerns this clone: What it binds is unknown.

Per the germline V gene, CDR1 is LGHNA and CDR2 is YNFKEQ. The CDR3 has 18 amino acids. V lost 0 bases and J lost 7; bases outside the gene matches: 14. The V and J genes are TRBV4-2 and TRBJ1-2; TRBD1 aligns across 10 bases. The sequence came from a man aged 18 to 35 in good health. Some clones in this sample may be carry-over from other donors' samples. Input material: naive CD4+ T cells from PBMCs. Regarding subset: CD45RA+ positively selected. In nucleotides, the CDR3 is TGTGCCAGCAGCCAAGATTGGGGGCCAGGGACAGGGGTTTTTGGCTACACCTTC. As protein: CASSQDWGPGTGVFGYTF.